Presented here are 32 T cell receptor beta chains from one specimen sequenced in a study of tumor and adjacent non-tumor tissue in lung cancer. This sample's RNA came from whole unsorted tissue. This non-tumor lung sample came from over 3 cm beyond the tumor edge. A modified ARM-PCR protocol with three rounds of nested PCR amplified TCRbeta. MiXCR, run by TCRdb on the multiplex PCR reads, gives a single entry per CDR3 protein. The sample carries tens of thousands of distinct CDR3 sequences, approximately 59% recorded once. Input material: distant non-tumor lung tissue. These receptors were taken from a woman aged 35 to 49 with non-small cell lung cancer.

The table lists this clonotype with many counts. The V and J genes are TRBV6-6 and TRBJ2-1; possibly TRBD2 for D (5 bases). The germline CDR1 and CDR2 sequences are MNHNY and SVGAGI (reference sequence). This CDR3 is 15 amino acids long. V lost 6 bases, J lost 4 bases, and 16 bases lay in between. The CDR3 region has the DNA TGTGCCAGCAGCCGCGGACTTCCACTTTACAATGAGCAGTTCTTC. It translates to CASSRGLPLYNEQFF.

Remarks on this clonotype: An end of the junction does not agree with germline; a read error may underlie this. The gene calls are TRBV7-8 and TRBJ2-1; 11 bases are shared with TRBD2. The CDR3 runs 15 residues. Germline V gene data show CDR1 as SGHVS and CDR2 as FQNEAQ. CDR3 sequence reads: CASSLLAGGLRNWFF. The CDR3 coding sequence is TGTGCCAGTAGCTTATTAGCGGGGGGGCTTAGGAACTGGTTCTTC.

Concerning this clonotype: The final CDR3 position lacks the conserved phenylalanine or tryptophan, pointing to a likely read error. Because the CDR3's place on the DNA is in doubt, the DNA is left out and the CDR3 is given as listed by TCRdb. This chain links TRBV24-1 with TRBJ1-6. Germline V gene sequence: CDR1 KGHDR, CDR2 SFDVKD. Both ends counted, the CDR3 spans 14 residues. Here the CDR3 reads CATSERWDNSPFHY.

On this clonotype itself: Given a much more abundant clone one base away, this may be a read error. This chain joins TRBV28 and TRBJ2-3, with D unclear. The germline gives CDR1 MDHEN, CDR2 SYDVKM. CDR3 length: 12 amino acids. Trimming left V 8 bases short and J 5 bases short, with 11 bases between. CDR3 coding DNA: TGTGCCAGCGGCCTTCCCGAAGATACGCAGTATTTT. As protein: CASGLPEDTQYF. The full variable domain, rest sourced from reference TRBV28 and TRBJ2-3, is DVKVTQSSRYLVKRTGEKVFLECVQDMDHENMFWYRQDPGLGLRLIYFSYDVKMKEKGDIPEGYSVSREKKERFSLILESASTNQTSMYLCASGLPEDTQYFGPGTRLTVL.

This clonotype was counted ten times or more. The chain combines TRBV20-1 with TRBJ2-2; possible D gene TRBD2, 7 bases. Trimming stripped 3 bases from V and 4 bases from J, with 15 bases between. The length of the CDR3 is 15 residues. Germline V CDR1 and CDR2: DFQATT, SNEGSKA (reference sequence). The CDR3 reads CSASTAGAGTGELFF. The CDR3 DNA follows: TGCAGTGCTAGCACGGCGGGGGCGGGCACCGGGGAGCTGTTTTTT.

On this clonotype: Here the CDR3 omits its conserved ending phenylalanine or tryptophan, so a read error is the likely source. The chain joins TRBV11-2 to TRBJ2-6, with D perhaps TRBD2 (6 bases). CDR3 length: 15 residues. Germline lookup yields CDR1 SGHAT and CDR2 FQNNGV. With 9 bases removed from V and 0 bases from J, the gap between germline ends came to 12 bases. CDR3 DNA sequence: TGTGCCAGTAGCGGAGAGGGCTCTGGGGCCAACGTCCTGACTCTC. Translation: CASSGEGSGANVLTL.

Many counts were recorded for this clonotype. J is TRBJ2-5 and V is TRBV14; D is unresolved. This CDR3 contains 13 residues. Trimming pared 1 base from V and 4 bases from J, leaving 7 bases between. The V gene's germline CDR1 is SGHDN and CDR2 FVKESK. The CDR3 loop is CASSQVVRETQYF. CDR3 nucleotides: TGTGCCAGCAGCCAAGTGGTTCGAGAGACCCAGTACTTC.

This clonotype was counted many times. The chain is built from TRBV6-5 and TRBJ2-1; 15 nucleotides line up with TRBD2. The CDR3 loop spans 16 amino acids. J lost 7 bases, V lost 5 bases, and 6 bases had no gene match. Germline V gene data show CDR1 as MNHEY and CDR2 as SVGAGI. Here the CDR3 reads CASSRTSGGVGNEQFF. The CDR3 DNA reads TGTGCCAGCAGTCGGACTAGCGGGGGGGTGGGGAATGAGCAGTTCTTC.

This clonotype was counted ten times or more. V is TRBV7-9 and J is TRBJ2-6; D is undetermined. Germline V gives CDR1 SEHNR, CDR2 FQNEAQ (reference sequence). CDR3 length: 15 amino acids. V dropped 2 bases and J dropped 0 bases, with 5 bases sitting between them. The DNA of the CDR3 is TGTGCCAGCAGCTTACGGAGCTCTGGGGCCAACGTCCTGACTTTC. It codes for CASSLRSSGANVLTF.

This clonotype is termed medium-sized. V is TRBV6-5 and J is TRBJ2-7; 7 bases align to TRBD1. This CDR3 has 16 amino acids. The germline CDR1 and CDR2 sequences are MNHEY and SVGAGI. J gave up 0 bases and V 6 bases, and 11 bases lay outside the gene matches. The CDR3 nucleotides read TGTGCCAGCAGCCGGGACAGCAGAGGAAGCTCCTACGAGCAGTACTTC. It translates to CASSRDSRGSSYEQYF.

A remark on this clonotype: A much larger clone differs by one base, so this may be a read error. This chain connects TRBV20-1 to TRBJ2-7; D possibly corresponds to TRBD2 (6 bases). CDR3 size: 16 residues. Germline V gene lookup returns CDR1 DFQATT and CDR2 SNEGSKA (reference sequence). Trimming took off 0 bases at V and 3 bases at J, with 18 bases between the two ends. The CDR3 nucleotides read TGCAGTGCTAGAGATGTCTTAACTAGGGGACTCTACGAGCAGTACTTC. Protein sequence: CSARDVLTRGLYEQYF.

This chain links TRBV6-1 with TRBJ2-5; unclear D gene. The CDR3 runs to 13 residues. Germline lookup yields CDR1 MNHNS and CDR2 SASEGT. Trimming cost V 7 bases and J 2 bases, with 11 bases left between them. CDR3 region: CASNLSQQETQYF. CDR3 nucleotide sequence: TGTGCCAGCAACTTGAGTCAGCAAGAGACCCAGTACTTC.

About this clonotype: This may come from a read error, since a much larger clone is one base off. The chain joins TRBV28 to TRBJ2-7; 7 positions agree with TRBD1. Germline V CDR1 and CDR2: MDHEN, SYDVKM. Trimming removed 5 bases from V and 9 bases from J; junction bases left unmatched: 13. The CDR3 contains 14 residues. The CDR3 reads CASSPGQWARRQYF. In nucleotides, the CDR3 is TGTGCCAGCAGTCCGGGACAGTGGGCGCGGAGGCAGTACTTC.

The chain combines TRBV7-3 with TRBJ2-2; 8 nucleotides agree with TRBD1. This CDR3 comprises 13 residues. V lost 5 bases to trimming and J lost 5 bases; unmatched junction nucleotides: 1. The germline V gene has CDR1 SGHTA and CDR2 FQGTGA. The CDR3 loop is CASSRQGTGELFF. CDR3 DNA sequence: TGTGCCAGCAGCCGACAGGGGACCGGGGAGCTGTTTTTT.

In regard to this clonotype: Since no conserved phenylalanine or tryptophan closes the CDR3, a read error is the likely cause. The rearrangement links TRBV11-2 to TRBJ2-1; 13 bases map to TRBD2. The CDR3 is made up of 14 amino acids. CDR1 and CDR2 from the germline V gene are SGHAT and FQNNGV. After removal of 5 bases from V and 5 bases from J, the junction contained 0 bases not matched to a gene. Here the CDR3 reads CASSGTSGNNEQFL. CDR3 bases: TGTGCCAGCAGCGGGACTAGCGGGAACAATGAGCAGTTCTTG.

On this clonotype itself: A read error may be the cause here, since a much bigger clone is one base away. DNA of the CDR3: TGCGCCAGCAGCCAAGGTGAGGTCGGGCTTGAGCAGTTCTTC. Translated: CASSQGEVGLEQFF. The rearrangement uses TRBV4-1 and TRBJ2-1; D gene uncertain. Germline-derived CDR1 and CDR2 are MGHRA and YSYEKL. V was pared by 1 base and J by 9 bases, with 13 bases between. The CDR3 is 14 residues long.

Comments on this clonotype: Germline is not matched at one junction end, which may reflect a read error. The V gene is TRBV6-5, the J gene TRBJ1-6; possible D gene TRBD1, 5 bases. CDR3 length: 12 residues. CDR1 and CDR2 (germline): MNHEY, SVGAGI. CDR3 in amino acids: CASSKTVSPLHF. Here the CDR3 DNA reads TGCGCCAGCAGTAAGACAGTGTCACCCCTCCACTTT.

This rearrangement joins TRBV5-5 to TRBJ2-7; 7 positions agree with TRBD1. Germline lookup yields CDR1 SGHKS and CDR2 YYEKEE (reference sequence). The CDR3 is made up of 14 amino acids. CDR3 residues: CVSKPGTDPYEQYF. The CDR3 DNA is TGTGTTAGCAAGCCCGGGACAGACCCCTACGAGCAGTACTTC.

Worth noting for this clonotype: A much larger clone sits a single nucleotide away, making a read error possible. This chain connects TRBV20-1 to TRBJ2-7; maybe TRBD2 (7 bases). Germline assignment: CDR1 DFQATT and CDR2 SNEGSKA (reference sequence). The germline V and J ends were trimmed by 3 bases and 6 bases, with 12 bases remaining between them. This CDR3 spans 12 amino acids. In nucleotides, the CDR3 is TGCAGTGCTAGTCCGGGGGGCAGCGAGCAGTACTTC. Protein sequence: CSASPGGSEQYF.

The V call is TRBV6-5, the J call TRBJ1-3; maybe TRBD1 (5 bases). The CDR3 totals 19 residues. The germline V gene encodes CDR1 MNHEY and CDR2 SVGAGI. Trimming shortened V by 7 bases and J by 4 bases, and 29 bases separated the two germline ends. This CDR3 reads CASTALLRTRHNEGNTIYF. In DNA, the CDR3 is TGTGCCAGCACCGCCCTTTTACGGACAAGGCACAACGAGGGAAACACCATATATTTT.

The chain joins TRBV7-9 to TRBJ2-1; TRBD2 aligns across 9 bases. The trim removed 8 bases at V and 7 bases at J, leaving 6 bases unmatched. CDR1 and CDR2 (germline): SEHNR, FQNEAQ (reference sequence). The CDR3 is 13 amino acids. For the CDR3, the DNA is TGTGCCAGCTTAGCGGGGGCCCGAAATGAGCAGTTCTTC. It codes for CASLAGARNEQFF. The complete variable domain, with remaining parts taken from reference TRBV7-9 and TRBJ2-1, reads DTGVSQNPRHKITKRGQNVTFRCDPISEHNRLYWYRQTLGQGPEFLTYFQNEAQLEKSRLLSDRFSAERPKGSFSTLEIQRTEQGDSAMYLCASLAGARNEQFFGPGTRLTVL.

At least ten counts were recorded for this clonotype. This chain uses TRBV10-3 with TRBJ2-3; 9 positions agree with TRBD2. Germline V gene lookup returns CDR1 ENHRY and CDR2 SYGVKD. The ends lost 4 bases at V and 1 base at J; junction bases unmatched: 0. The CDR3 totals 14 residues. CDR3 sequence reads: CAISGTSGTDTQYF. The CDR3 DNA is TGTGCCATCAGTGGGACTAGCGGCACAGATACGCAGTATTTT.

A remark on this clonotype: This likely comes from a read error, as the CDR3 has no conserved phenylalanine or tryptophan at its end. The genes are TRBV6-5 and TRBJ1-1; 8 bases line up with TRBD1. The CDR3 spans 14 residues. Germline lookup yields CDR1 MNHEY and CDR2 SVGAGI. CDR3 sequence (DNA): TGTGTCAGCAGTCAGGGGGCCCGGGCCACTGAAGCTTTCTCT. The encoded protein is CVSSQGARATEAFS.

This clonotype came up once. The chain employs TRBV5-4 and TRBJ2-1; TRBD1 matches 9 bases. V dropped 3 bases and J dropped 16; count of bases not matched to a gene: 14. This CDR3 has 14 amino acids. Germline V CDR1 and CDR2: SGHNT, YYREEE (reference sequence). CDR3 sequence (DNA): TGTGCCAGCAGCTCCGGGACAGGGATCAATGATCATTTCTTC. As protein: CASSSGTGINDHFF.

A note on this clonotype: One base away lies a much larger clone, so this may be a sequencing read error. The chain joins TRBV12-3 or TRBV12-4 to TRBJ1-5, with D possibly matching TRBD1 (5 bases). The CDR3 is 18 residues long. The DNA of the CDR3 is TGTGTCAGCAGCCTTTACACAGGAGTACCAGGAGGCAATCAGCCCCAGCATTTT. Protein sequence: CVSSLYTGVPGGNQPQHF.

Turning to this clonotype: A read error may account for a junction end that differs from germline. The chain is built from TRBV5-1 and TRBJ2-7; 7 nucleotides match TRBD2. Germline V lookup: CDR1 SGHRS, CDR2 YFSETQ. The CDR3 extends over 14 amino acids. The CDR3 DNA sequence: TGCGCCAGCAGCTTGCAGGGACTAAGCAACGATCAGTACTTC. Residues: CASSLQGLSNDQYF.

This clonotype was detected many times. V is TRBV7-2 and J is TRBJ2-7, with 7 bases that match TRBD1. CDR1 SGHTA and CDR2 FQGNSA come from the germline V gene. The CDR3 extends over 14 amino acids. Trimming took 5 bases from V and 3 from J; bases not matched to a gene: 7. The CDR3 DNA follows: TGTGCCAGCAGCCGTCGACAGGGTATCTACGAGCAGTACTTC. Translating it yields CASSRRQGIYEQYF.

A note on this clonotype: A read error may account for a junction end that differs from germline. The V and J genes are TRBV11-2 and TRBJ1-6; D is ambiguous. The germline CDR1 and CDR2 sequences are SGHAT and FQNNGV. The CDR3 is made up of 17 amino acids. In DNA, the CDR3 is TGTGCCAACAGCTCAACATTAGGGATAAACCCGAGTTCACCCCTCCACTTT. Translated: CANSSTLGINPSSPLHF.

With respect to this clonotype: At one boundary the junction diverges from the germline segment, which might be a read error. This chain uses TRBV11-2 with TRBJ1-6; D is undetermined. The CDR3 has 16 amino acids. CDR1 and CDR2 from the germline V gene are SGHAT and FQNNGV. Here the CDR3 reads CANSLSPSGEYSPLHF. The CDR3 region has the DNA TGTGCCAACAGCTTATCGCCCTCTGGGGAGTACTCACCCCTCCACTTT.

Comment on this clonotype: Its ends do not fully match the called genes, so a read error is possible. The rearrangement uses TRBV12-3 or TRBV12-4 and TRBJ2-3, with D unclear. The length of the CDR3 is 16 residues. Written as DNA, the CDR3 is TGTGCCAGCAGTTTAAGGGCTAGGCCCCTCGCATATACACAGTATTTT. Protein sequence: CASSLRARPLAYTQYF.

The rearrangement uses TRBV30 and TRBJ2-1; 7 bases are shared with TRBD2. V lost 4 bases to trimming and J lost 8 bases; unmatched junction nucleotides: 8. Germline V CDR1 and CDR2: GTSNPN, SVGIG (reference sequence). The CDR3 sequence is 13 residues long. The CDR3 loop is CAWILAGVYEQFF. In nucleotides, the CDR3 is TGTGCCTGGATACTGGCGGGGGTTTATGAGCAGTTCTTC.

There are many counts of this clonotype. This rearrangement joins TRBV6-6 to TRBJ1-6, with 8 bases that match TRBD1. There are 13 residues in the CDR3. V lost 6 bases to trimming and J lost 7 bases; unmatched junction nucleotides: 2. Germline CDR1 reads MNHNY; CDR2 reads SVGAGI (reference sequence). The CDR3 DNA reads TGTGCCAGCAGGGACAGGGAAAATTCACCCCTCCACTTT. It specifies CASRDRENSPLHF.